Detailed here is one T cell receptor (beta chain). Germline V lookup: CDR1 MNHEY, CDR2 SMNVEV (reference sequence). The CDR3 spans 14 residues. V was cut by 1 base and J by 4 bases, with 10 bases left in between. The sample comes from a study of blood T cell repertoires in COVID-19. Profiled with immunoSEQ multiplex PCR; TCRdb holds only in-frame clones, not every one. The sample carries over 100,000 clones, roughly three quarters recorded once. What was sequenced was peripheral blood. This chain links TRBV27 with TRBJ1-2, with a tentative D call TRBD1 (5 bases). The receptor's source is a woman aged 70-85 years with acute or convalescent COVID-19. The CDR3 region is CASSLLGRGYGYTF. CDR3 sequence (DNA): TGTGCCAGCAGTTTATTGGGGCGGGGCTATGGCTACACCTTC.